This record covers a single TCR beta chain. The sample comes from a study of T cell changes during pregnancy in multiple sclerosis. Here immunoSEQ multiplex PCR was the method, and the copy in TCRdb shows in-frame clones only, minus some. The repertoire holds about 36,000 clones, with 93% as singletons. The CDR3 totals 16 residues. V lost 5 bases to trimming and J lost 0 bases; unmatched junction nucleotides: 4. The germline gives CDR1 SEHNR, CDR2 FQNEAQ (reference sequence). The chain is built from TRBV7-9 and TRBJ2-5, with TRBD2 matching over 12 bases. The origin of this receptor is a female donor with multiple sclerosis, enrolled in a pregnancy study. The specimen comprised CD4+ T cells from peripheral blood mononuclear cells, sampled in the first trimester of pregnancy. CDR3 region: CASSRWTSGNQETQYF. The CDR3 DNA reads as TGTGCCAGCAGCCGCTGGACTAGCGGGAACCAAGAGACCCAGTACTTC.